This T cell receptor beta chain was sequenced in a study of cytomegalovirus exposure and HLA in healthy donors. The study, taken as a whole, reports: The CMV antigen specificity of a few CMV-associated chains was confirmed through in vitro analysis. A previous analysis found most TCR beta V segments productive roughly 90% or roughly 30% of the time.

Trimming shortened V by 5 bases and J by 3 bases, and 8 bases separated the two germline ends. Germline CDR1 and CDR2: SNHLY and FYNNEI. The CDR3 totals 13 residues. With 60 Vbeta and 13 Jbeta primers, the PCR was carried out. Measured with immunoSEQ multiplex PCR; TCRdb has only the in-frame clones, and not every one. The table records 110,000 or so clones, 67% of them present only once. This clone showed up just a few times. As yet, its antigen is unknown. This chain uses TRBV2 with TRBJ1-5, with unresolved D. This clonotype was obtained from a man between 18 and 35 years old in good health and CMV-seropositive. Sequenced material: PBMCs. CDR3 amino acids: CASSPGINQPQHF. DNA for the CDR3: TGTGCCAGCAGTCCGGGGATCAATCAGCCCCAGCATTTT. Based on the CDR3 plus reference TRBV2 and TRBJ1-5, the full variable domain is EPEVTQTPSHQVTQMGQEVILRCVPISNHLYFYWYRQILGQKVEFLVSFYNNEISEKSEIFDDQFSVERPDGSNFTLKIRSTKLEDSAMYFCASSPGINQPQHFGDGTRLSIL.